The sequence of this T cell receptor (beta chain) was determined in a study of Ad26.COV2.S vaccination and SARS-CoV-2 variants. Indicated treatment: roughly 19 received Ad26.COV2.S at low or high dose, single or two shots; five or six received placebo; per-sample allocation not given. Sampling was performed 63 days after the first vaccine or placebo injection. In the vaccine, an Ad26 vector expressed the SARS-CoV-2 spike of the Wuhan strain. The table came from immunoSEQ multiplex PCR; TCRdb's copy has only in-frame clones and leaves some out. The table shows approximately 420,000 clones, with more than 75% occurring only once. V dropped 3 bases and J dropped 5 bases, with 17 bases sitting between them. The germline gives CDR1 LGHDT, CDR2 YNNKEL (reference sequence). This CDR3 is built from 15 residues.

The sample consisted of peripheral blood, taken in a trial of Ad26.COV2.S vaccine versus placebo. The receptor's source is a person between 18 and 65 years old who received the Ad26.COV2.S COVID-19 vaccine or a placebo. The V gene is TRBV3-1 (or the pseudogene TRBV3-2), the J gene TRBJ2-7; D is unresolved. The chain's CDR3 is CASSQWAGGGHEQYF. The CDR3 coding sequence is TGTGCCAGCAGCCAGTGGGCTGGTGGCGGCCACGAGCAGTACTTC.